The 22 T cell receptor beta chains listed next were all sequenced from one sample in a study of blood T cell repertoires in COVID-19. Here immunoSEQ multiplex PCR was the method, and the copy in TCRdb shows in-frame clones only, minus some. The repertoire includes 320,000 or so clones, under 90% of them detected once, and 5% to 5.5% sits in the top ten. The material sequenced was PBMCs or T cells enriched from blood (not recorded which). The receptors were sampled from a man aged 55 to 70 who had recovered from COVID-19.

This sequence joins TRBV29-1 and TRBJ2-3; 8 bases map to TRBD1. This CDR3 contains 13 residues. Looked up from germline, CDR1 is SQVTM and CDR2 is ANQGSEA. With 8 bases clipped from V and 1 base from J, the junction kept 5 bases outside the gene matches. The CDR3 DNA reads TGCAGCTCCGGGGGACAGGGCACAGATACGCAGTATTTT. As protein: CSSGGQGTDTQYF.

Here the CDR3 DNA reads TGTGCCAGTAGTATCACTAGTCGCGGACAGGCGATTTACGAGCAGTACTTC. Encoded protein: CASSITSRGQAIYEQYF. V usage is TRBV19 and J usage is TRBJ2-7; 7 positions match TRBD1. CDR1 and CDR2 from the germline V gene are LNHDA and SQIVND (reference sequence). The CDR3 has 17 amino acids. With 3 bases clipped from V and 4 bases from J, the junction kept 15 bases outside the gene matches. Looking up the rest from reference TRBV19 and TRBJ2-7 gives the full variable domain: DGGITQSPKYLFRKEGQNVTLSCEQNLNHDAMYWYRQDPGQGLRLIYYSQIVNDFQKGDIAEGYSVSREKKESFPLTVTSAQKNPTAFYLCASSITSRGQAIYEQYFGPGTRLTVT.

The rearrangement uses TRBV18 and TRBJ1-5; 9 nucleotides match TRBD1. J lost 4 bases, V lost 3 bases, and 7 bases had no gene match. Germline values: CDR1 KGHSH, CDR2 LQKENI. This CDR3 region has 16 residues. The CDR3 here is CASSPTRDRANQPQHF. The CDR3 DNA follows: TGTGCCAGCTCACCGACACGGGACAGGGCGAATCAGCCCCAGCATTTT.

V gene TRBV11-2 combines with J gene TRBJ2-4, with D perhaps TRBD2 (5 bases). The CDR3 is 13 amino acids. Germline values: CDR1 SGHAT, CDR2 FQNNGV. V was shortened by 1 base and J by 11 bases, with 12 bases between the two germline ends. The CDR3 region has the DNA TGTGCCAGCAGCTTAGCTGACCCCGGGGTTCAGTACTTC. Translating gives CASSLADPGVQYF.

CDR3 nucleotides: TGTGCCAGCAGCTTAGCGTCGATGGAGGGATACGAGCAGTACTTC. It translates to CASSLASMEGYEQYF. The chain has TRBV7-2 and TRBJ2-7, with D possibly TRBD2 on 6 matching bases. Trimming left V 0 bases short and J 4 bases short, with 13 bases between. From germline, CDR1 is SGHTA and CDR2 FQGNSA. The CDR3 is 15 amino acids.

The gene calls are TRBV7-9 and TRBJ2-3; D call uncertain. The CDR3 has 14 amino acids. Trimming shortened V by 5 bases and J by 0 bases, and 9 bases separated the two germline ends. CDR1 SEHNR and CDR2 FQNEAQ come from the germline V gene (reference sequence). The CDR3 loop reads CASSHGVSTDTQYF. CDR3 nucleotide sequence: TGTGCCAGCAGCCATGGAGTTAGCACAGATACGCAGTATTTT.

The chain links TRBV7-3 to TRBJ2-3, with a possible D match to TRBD2 (5 bases). The CDR3 extends over 16 amino acids. From germline, CDR1 is SGHTA and CDR2 FQGTGA. The ends were cut back, 1 base at V and 1 base at J, with 12 bases in the middle. CDR3 nucleotide sequence: TGTGCCAGCAGCTTAAATAACGGGGTGGGCACAGATACGCAGTATTTT. Protein: CASSLNNGVGTDTQYF.

The rearrangement joins TRBV7-9 to TRBJ2-3; D remains unclear. Trimming removed 5 bases from V and 9 bases from J, with 12 bases in between. There are 12 residues in the CDR3. In germline, CDR1 is SEHNR, CDR2 FQNEAQ (reference sequence). The CDR3 DNA is TGTGCCAGCAGCGATACCGAAAGCACGCAGTATTTT. It translates to CASSDTESTQYF.

The J gene is TRBJ2-7, the V gene TRBV18; 9 nucleotides match TRBD1. CDR3 size: 15 residues. The germline gives CDR1 KGHSH, CDR2 LQKENI. V was pared by 2 bases and J by 3 bases, with 5 bases of the junction left unmatched. CDR3 region: CASSPSGQGFYEQYF. The CDR3 coding sequence is TGTGCCAGCTCACCATCGGGACAGGGTTTCTACGAGCAGTACTTC.

This clone was seen only once. The chain recombines TRBV5-3 with TRBJ2-6; 12 bases agree with TRBD1. TRBV5-3 qualifies as an ORF whose function is uncertain. The CDR3 is made up of 20 amino acids. The J segment lost 3 bases and the V segment lost 0 bases, leaving 10 bases of the junction unmatched. This chain's CDR3 is CARSLGRMGQGACGANVLTF. The CDR3 coding sequence is TGTGCCAGAAGCTTGGGAAGGATGGGACAGGGGGCGTGTGGGGCCAACGTCCTGACTTTC.

The V gene is TRBV28, the J gene TRBJ2-1, with 13 bases fitting TRBD2. V dropped 4 bases and J dropped 2; count of bases not matched to a gene: 8. Germline CDR1 reads MDHEN; CDR2 reads SYDVKM. CDR3 size: 18 residues. The CDR3 DNA sequence: TGTGCCAGCAGTTCTACGGGACTAGCGGGGACGACCTACAATGAGCAGTTCTTC. This sequence encodes CASSSTGLAGTTYNEQFF.

CDR3 region: CATSGAANSNQPQHF. CDR3 DNA: TGTGCCACCAGTGGGGCAGCAAATAGCAATCAGCCCCAGCATTTT. V usage is TRBV24-1 and J usage is TRBJ1-5; D gene uncertain. Germline V lookup: CDR1 KGHDR, CDR2 SFDVKD. V dropped 5 bases and J dropped 0 bases, with 10 bases sitting between them. This CDR3 spans 15 amino acids.

This clone has a single count. V is TRBV4-1 and J is TRBJ1-3; 8 bases are a match to TRBD1. Trimming took 1 base from V and 4 from J; bases not matched to a gene: 3. This CDR3 has 15 residues. CDR1 MGHRA and CDR2 YSYEKL come from the germline V gene. In DNA form, the CDR3 reads TGCGCCAGCAGCCAAGGAGGACAGGGCGGAAACACCATATATTTT. Its protein is CASSQGGQGGNTIYF.

The J gene is TRBJ1-6, the V gene TRBV6-4; D perhaps matches TRBD1 (6 bases). Germline assignment: CDR1 MRHNA and CDR2 SNTAGT. V lost 6 bases and J 9 bases, leaving 15 bases between the germline ends. The CDR3 totals 14 residues. The CDR3, as DNA: TGTGCCAGCAGCCCTCAGGGGACGTCTTCACCCCTCCACTTT. Its protein is CASSPQGTSSPLHF.

This clone has only a few counts. V is TRBV6-5 and J is TRBJ2-5; unclear D gene. Trimming took off 0 bases at V and 7 bases at J, with 12 bases between the two ends. The CDR3 extends over 14 amino acids. CDR1 and CDR2 from the germline V gene are MNHEY and SVGAGI. CDR3 protein: CASSYSRASGTQYF. In DNA form, the CDR3 reads TGTGCCAGCAGTTACTCGAGAGCAAGTGGGACCCAGTACTTC.

The V gene is TRBV28, the J gene TRBJ2-7, with D unresolved. Germline CDR1 reads MDHEN; CDR2 reads SYDVKM. V lost 5 bases and J 7 bases, leaving 12 bases between the germline ends. CDR3 length: 12 residues. The CDR3 DNA is TGTGCCAGCAGTCTTCCGGCCGGGGAGCAGTACTTC. It specifies CASSLPAGEQYF.

The chain links TRBV29-1 to TRBJ2-1, with TRBD1 matching over 7 bases. Germline CDR1 SQVTM, CDR2 ANQGSEA. This CDR3 is 14 amino acids long. The V segment lost 7 bases and the J segment 3 bases; nucleotides outside the gene matches: 9. CDR3 amino acids: CSGDTGANYNEQFF. For the CDR3, the DNA is TGCAGCGGTGACACAGGGGCAAACTACAATGAGCAGTTCTTC.

This sequence joins TRBV15 and TRBJ1-5; D gene uncertain. The V gene's germline CDR1 is LNHNV and CDR2 YYDKDF (reference sequence). The CDR3 length is 16 residues. V dropped 0 bases and J dropped 4 bases, with 13 bases sitting between them. The CDR3 region is CATSRDSGSRNQPQHF. In DNA, the CDR3 is TGTGCCACCAGCAGAGATAGCGGCAGTAGAAATCAGCCCCAGCATTTT.

The chain is built from TRBV24-1 and TRBJ2-3; 8 bases agree with TRBD1. The CDR3 is 16 amino acids. CDR1 and CDR2 (germline): KGHDR, SFDVKD. With 1 base clipped from V and 0 bases from J, the junction kept 2 bases outside the gene matches. The CDR3 nucleotides are TGTGCCACCAGTGATTTTCAGGGGGCAAGCACAGATACGCAGTATTTT. Its translation: CATSDFQGASTDTQYF.

V gene TRBV29-1 combines with J gene TRBJ2-3, with TRBD2 as a possible D gene (5 bases). The CDR3 length is 13 residues. Trimming took off 4 bases at V and 0 bases at J, with 8 bases between the two ends. Germline loops: CDR1 SQVTM, CDR2 ANQGSEA. CDR3 sequence (DNA): TGCAGCGTTGTGGGCGGGAGCACAGATACGCAGTATTTT. Translation: CSVVGGSTDTQYF.

CDR3 sequence reads: CASSVGREPYEQYF. The CDR3 DNA reads as TGCGCCAGCAGCGTGGGGCGGGAGCCCTACGAGCAGTACTTC. V gene TRBV5-1 combines with J gene TRBJ2-7, with 7 bases identical to TRBD2. The CDR3 length is 14 residues. Germline V gives CDR1 SGHRS, CDR2 YFSETQ. V was clipped by 4 bases and J by 2 bases; unmatched bases: 6.

This chain connects TRBV6-2 or TRBV6-3 to TRBJ1-2, with a weak D call TRBD1 (6 bases). The CDR3 runs 12 residues. CDR1 is MNHEY and CDR2 is SVGEGT in the germline V gene. V was pared by 5 bases and J by 6 bases, with 10 bases between. CDR3 coding DNA: TGTGCCAGCAGTATACAGGGCCATGGCTACACCTTC. This codes for CASSIQGHGYTF.